In this sample, the clone carrying this T cell receptor beta chain turned up many times. Its antigen is as yet unknown. This CDR3 comprises 13 residues. V shed 7 bases and J 4 bases; nucleotides not matched to a gene: 7. The germline gives CDR1 SGHNT, CDR2 YYREEE (reference sequence). Conversion of TCR transcripts into cDNA relied on 5'RACE template switching, which added a universal primer site and UMIs. Each CDR3 protein gets one entry after TCRdb re-called the 5' RACE reads with MiXCR. The repertoire includes approximately 240,000 distinct CDR3 sequences, more than 3.5% of them detected once, and 15% to 20% sits in the top ten. This record belongs to a study of T cells after yellow fever vaccination. Study in general: SMART-Seq v4 Ultra Low Input served to prepare low-cell-number fractions.

Study-level findings and limits: Among all clonotypes, a small share was observed in both CD4 and CD8 compartments.

V usage is TRBV5-4 and J usage is TRBJ1-2; 7 bases map to TRBD1. The sequencing here drew on PBMCs, taken 15 days after the yellow fever booster vaccination. The TCR originated in a man aged 18 to 30 who received the YFV17D yellow fever vaccine. CDR3 nucleotide sequence: TGTGCCAGCCGTAGACAGGGCGGCTATGGCTACACCTTC. Translated, it gives CASRRQGGYGYTF.